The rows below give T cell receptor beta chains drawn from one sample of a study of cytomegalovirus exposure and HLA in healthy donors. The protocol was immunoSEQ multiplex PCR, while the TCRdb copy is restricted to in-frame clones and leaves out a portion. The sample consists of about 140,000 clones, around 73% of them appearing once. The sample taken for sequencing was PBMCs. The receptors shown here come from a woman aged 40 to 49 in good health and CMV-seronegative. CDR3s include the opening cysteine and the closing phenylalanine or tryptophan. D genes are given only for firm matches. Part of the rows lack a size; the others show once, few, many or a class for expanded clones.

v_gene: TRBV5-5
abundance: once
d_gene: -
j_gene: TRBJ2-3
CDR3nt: TGTGCCAGCAGCAGGCGGGCAGTCGACACAGATACGCAGTATTTT
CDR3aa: CASSRRAVDTDTQYF

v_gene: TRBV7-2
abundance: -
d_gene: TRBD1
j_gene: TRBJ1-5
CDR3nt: TGTGCCAGCAGCTTAGACGCGACAGGGTACAATCAGCCCCAGCATTTT
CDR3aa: CASSLDATGYNQPQHF

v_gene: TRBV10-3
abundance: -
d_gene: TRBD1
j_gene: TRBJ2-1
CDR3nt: TGTGCCATCATGGCGCAAGGGGGCGATGAGCAGTTCTTC
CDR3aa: CAIMAQGGDEQFF

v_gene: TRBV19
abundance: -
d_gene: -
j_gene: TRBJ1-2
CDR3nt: TGTGCCAGCGGGAGAACCGACCCTGGCTACACCTTC
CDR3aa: CASGRTDPGYTF

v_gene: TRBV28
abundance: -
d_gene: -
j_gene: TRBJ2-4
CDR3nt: TGTGCCAGCAGTCTTAACTCGGAGACCGGTGACATTCAGTACTTC
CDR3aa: CASSLNSETGDIQYF

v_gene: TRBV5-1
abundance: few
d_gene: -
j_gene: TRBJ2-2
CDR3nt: TGCGCCAGCTACATTGGCCAGGGGTCGAACACCGGGGAGCTGTTTTTT
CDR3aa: CASYIGQGSNTGELFF

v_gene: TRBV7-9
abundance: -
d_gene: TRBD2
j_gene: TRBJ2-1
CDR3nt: TGTGCCAGCAGCTCGACTAGCGGGTATAGGGATGAGCAGTTCTTC
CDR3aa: CASSSTSGYRDEQFF

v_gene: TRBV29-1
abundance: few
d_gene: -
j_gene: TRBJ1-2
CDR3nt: TGCAGCGTTGATTCAGGGTTTAACTATGGCTACACCTTC
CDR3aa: CSVDSGFNYGYTF

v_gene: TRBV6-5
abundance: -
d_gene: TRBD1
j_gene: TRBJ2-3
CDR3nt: TGTGCCAGCGGTCGTCCGGGACAGGTCACAGATACGCAGTATTTT
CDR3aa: CASGRPGQVTDTQYF

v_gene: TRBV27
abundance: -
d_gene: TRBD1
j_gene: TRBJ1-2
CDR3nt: TGTGCCAGCAGTTTGCAGGGGGAGGATGGCTACACCTTC
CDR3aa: CASSLQGEDGYTF

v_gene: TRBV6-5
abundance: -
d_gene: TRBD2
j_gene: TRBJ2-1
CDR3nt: TGTGCCAGCCGCCATCAGCGGGGGGGCATGGGTGAGCAGTTCTTC
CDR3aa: CASRHQRGGMGEQFF

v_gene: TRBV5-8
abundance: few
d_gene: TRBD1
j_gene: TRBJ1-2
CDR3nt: TGTGCCAGCAGACACCGGGTCCAGGGGGACTATGGCTACACCTTC
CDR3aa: CASRHRVQGDYGYTF

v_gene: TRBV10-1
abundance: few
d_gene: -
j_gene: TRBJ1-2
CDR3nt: TGCGCCAGCAGTGAGAATCCCAGGGGCGGTGGCTACACCTTC
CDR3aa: CASSENPRGGGYTF

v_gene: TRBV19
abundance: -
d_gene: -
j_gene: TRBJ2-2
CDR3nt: TGTGCCCTCCGGGGGAGTGGAACCGGGGAGCTGTTTTTT
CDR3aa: CALRGSGTGELFF

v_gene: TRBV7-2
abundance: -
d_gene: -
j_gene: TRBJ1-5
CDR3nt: TGTGCCAGCAGCTTAGGGGGCCGTAATCAGCCCCAGCATTTT
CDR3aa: CASSLGGRNQPQHF

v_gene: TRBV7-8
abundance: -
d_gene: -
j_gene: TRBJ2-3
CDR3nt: TGTGCCAGCAGCTTAGATACAGGCCGCACAGATACGCAGTATTTT
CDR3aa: CASSLDTGRTDTQYF

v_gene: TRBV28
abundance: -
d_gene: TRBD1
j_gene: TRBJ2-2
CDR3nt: TGTGCCAGCAGATTGACAGGGGGGAGCACCGGGGAGCTGTTTTTT
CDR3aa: CASRLTGGSTGELFF

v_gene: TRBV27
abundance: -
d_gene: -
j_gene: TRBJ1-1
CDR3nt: TGTGCCAGCTCGGGGGGCACTGAAGCTTTCTTT
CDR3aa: CASSGGTEAFF

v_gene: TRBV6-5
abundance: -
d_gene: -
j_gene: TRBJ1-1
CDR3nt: TGTGCCAGCAGTTACTCGGGGGGTATGAACACTGAAGCTTTCTTT
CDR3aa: CASSYSGGMNTEAFF

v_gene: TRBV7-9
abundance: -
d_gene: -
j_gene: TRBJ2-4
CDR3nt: TGTGCCAGCAGCTTGGACATAGTAGCCAAAAACATTCAGTACTTC
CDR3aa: CASSLDIVAKNIQYF

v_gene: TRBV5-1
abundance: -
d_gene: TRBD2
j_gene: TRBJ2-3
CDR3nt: TGCGCCAGCAGCTTGGGGAGCGCTAGCGGTACAGATACGCAGTATTTT
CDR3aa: CASSLGSASGTDTQYF

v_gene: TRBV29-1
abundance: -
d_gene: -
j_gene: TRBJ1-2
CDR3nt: TGCAGCGTTGAAGATGTGGAGTTCCGAAACTATGGCTACACCTTC
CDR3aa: CSVEDVEFRNYGYTF

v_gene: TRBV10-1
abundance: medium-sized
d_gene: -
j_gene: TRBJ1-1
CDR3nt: TGCGCCACCCGGGGGGGATACGGCACTGAAGCTTTCTTT
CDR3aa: CATRGGYGTEAFF

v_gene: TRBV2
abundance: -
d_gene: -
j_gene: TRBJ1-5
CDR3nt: TGTGCCAGCATGACACCATTGTGGCCTACTGATCAGCCCCAGCATTTT
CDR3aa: CASMTPLWPTDQPQHF

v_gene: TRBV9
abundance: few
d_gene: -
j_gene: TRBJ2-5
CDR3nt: TGTGCCAGCAGCCCCTCACAGGGTACGGAGACCCAGTACTTC
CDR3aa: CASSPSQGTETQYF

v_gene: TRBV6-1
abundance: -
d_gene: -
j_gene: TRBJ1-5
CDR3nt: TGTGCCAGCAGTGAAGGACAGAATAGCAATCAGCCCCAGCATTTT
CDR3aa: CASSEGQNSNQPQHF

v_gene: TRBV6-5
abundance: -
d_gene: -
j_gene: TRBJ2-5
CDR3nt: TGTGCCAGCAGCCTAGGCGGCGATCTGGAGACCCAGTACTTC
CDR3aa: CASSLGGDLETQYF

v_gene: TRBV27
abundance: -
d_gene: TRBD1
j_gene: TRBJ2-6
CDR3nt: TGTGCCAGCAGTTCTCCCCGGACAGGGACTTTCTCTGGGGCCAACGTCCTGACTTTC
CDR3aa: CASSSPRTGTFSGANVLTF

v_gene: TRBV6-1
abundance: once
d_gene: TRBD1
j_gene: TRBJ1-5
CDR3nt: TGTGCCAGCAGTGAATTTGTGGCAGGGGGCTATAGCAATCAGCCCCAGCATTTT
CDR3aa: CASSEFVAGGYSNQPQHF

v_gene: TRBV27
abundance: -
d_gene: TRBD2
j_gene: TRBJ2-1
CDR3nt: TGTGCCAGCAGTATCTTAGCGGGGGGGCGGAATGAGCAGTTCTTC
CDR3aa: CASSILAGGRNEQFF

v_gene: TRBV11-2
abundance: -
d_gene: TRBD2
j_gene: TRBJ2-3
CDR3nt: TGTGCCAGCGCTAAATCCCCCGCTAGCGGGGGCACAGATACGCAGTATTTT
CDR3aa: CASAKSPASGGTDTQYF

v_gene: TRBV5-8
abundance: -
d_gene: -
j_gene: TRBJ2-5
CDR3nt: TGTGCCAGCAGCTTCCCAGGGTCTCAAGAGACCCAGTACTTC
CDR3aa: CASSFPGSQETQYF

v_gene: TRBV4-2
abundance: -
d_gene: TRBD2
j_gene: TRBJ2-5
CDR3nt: TGTGCCAGCAGCCAAACGGGGGGAAATCAAGAGACCCAGTACTTC
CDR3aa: CASSQTGGNQETQYF

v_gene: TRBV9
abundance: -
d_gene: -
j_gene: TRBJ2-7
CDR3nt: TGTGCCAGCAGCCGAGACAGTTCCTACGAGCAGTACTTC
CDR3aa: CASSRDSSYEQYF

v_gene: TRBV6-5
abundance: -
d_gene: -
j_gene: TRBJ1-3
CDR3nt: TGTGCCAGCAGTTACGAGAACACCATATATTTT
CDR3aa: CASSYENTIYF

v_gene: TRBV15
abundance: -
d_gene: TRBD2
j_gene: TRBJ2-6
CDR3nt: TGTGCCACCAGCGAGGGACTAGCGGGGCTCACCTCTGGGGCCAACGTCCTGACTTTC
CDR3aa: CATSEGLAGLTSGANVLTF

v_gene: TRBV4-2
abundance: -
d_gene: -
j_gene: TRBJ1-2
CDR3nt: TGTGCCAGCAGCAGCCCAGGGTCTTCGGGTGGCTACACCTTC
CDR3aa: CASSSPGSSGGYTF

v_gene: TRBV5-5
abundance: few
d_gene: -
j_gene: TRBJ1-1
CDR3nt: TGTGCCAGCAGCTGGCTCGAGCGCAGGGCCCCGTTTACTGAAGCTTTCTTT
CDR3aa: CASSWLERRAPFTEAFF

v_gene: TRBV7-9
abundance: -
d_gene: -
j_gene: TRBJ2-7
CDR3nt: TGTGCCAGCAGCTTCCGATCCTTCACAGGTGCCTACGAGCAGTACTTC
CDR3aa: CASSFRSFTGAYEQYF

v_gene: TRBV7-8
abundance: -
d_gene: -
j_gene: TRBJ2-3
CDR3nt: TGTGCCAGCAGCCCTCCTAGCACAGATACGCAGTATTTT
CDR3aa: CASSPPSTDTQYF

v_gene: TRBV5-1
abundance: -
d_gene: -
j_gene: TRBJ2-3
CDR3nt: TGCGCCAGCAGCTTGACAGGGCAGGCAGATACGCAGTATTTT
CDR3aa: CASSLTGQADTQYF

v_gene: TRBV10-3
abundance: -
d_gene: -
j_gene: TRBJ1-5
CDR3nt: TGTGCCATCAGTGAGTCTGTGGCAGGCAATCAGCCCCAGCATTTT
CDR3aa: CAISESVAGNQPQHF

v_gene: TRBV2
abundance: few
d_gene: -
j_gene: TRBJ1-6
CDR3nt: TGTGCCAGCAGTACCCAGGGATTTAATTCACCCCTCCACTTT
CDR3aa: CASSTQGFNSPLHF

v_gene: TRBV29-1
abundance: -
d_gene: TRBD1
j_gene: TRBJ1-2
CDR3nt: TGCAGCGTTTCCGGGACAGCTAACTATGGCTACACCTTC
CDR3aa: CSVSGTANYGYTF

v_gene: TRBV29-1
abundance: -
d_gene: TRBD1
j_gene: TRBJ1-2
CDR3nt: TGCAGCGTTCCCTTGACAGGGGCTGACGGCTACACCTTC
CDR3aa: CSVPLTGADGYTF

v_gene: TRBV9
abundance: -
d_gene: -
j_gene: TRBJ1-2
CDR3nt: TGTGCCAGCAGCGACGCCGGAGCAGGGTATGGCTACACCTTC
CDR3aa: CASSDAGAGYGYTF

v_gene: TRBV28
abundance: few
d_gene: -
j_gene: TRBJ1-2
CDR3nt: TGTGCCAGCAGTTTATTAGTGGGGGGGGCGCGTGGCTACACCTTC
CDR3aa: CASSLLVGGARGYTF

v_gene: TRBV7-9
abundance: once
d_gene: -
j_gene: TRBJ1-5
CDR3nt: TGTTCCAGCAGCTTAGACACAGGGTTCGCGGATCAGCCCCAGCATTTT
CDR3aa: CSSSLDTGFADQPQHF

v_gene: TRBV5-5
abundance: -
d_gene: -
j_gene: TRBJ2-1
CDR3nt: TGTGCCAGCAGCTACGGTTTGGATGAGCAGTTCTTC
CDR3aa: CASSYGLDEQFF

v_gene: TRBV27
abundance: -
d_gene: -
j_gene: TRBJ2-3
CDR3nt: TGTGCCAGCAGTTTATCTGCCCTAACCACAGATACGCAGTATTTT
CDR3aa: CASSLSALTTDTQYF

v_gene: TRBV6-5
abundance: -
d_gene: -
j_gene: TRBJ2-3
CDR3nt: TGTGCCAGCAGTTCCGCTAGCTTACGCACAGATACGCAGTATTTT
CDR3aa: CASSSASLRTDTQYF

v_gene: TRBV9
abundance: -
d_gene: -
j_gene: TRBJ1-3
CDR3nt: TGTGCCAGCAGCGTCAGGGACTTTACGGGAGACACCATATATTTT
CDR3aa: CASSVRDFTGDTIYF

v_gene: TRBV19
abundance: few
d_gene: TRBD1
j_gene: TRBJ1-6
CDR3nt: TGTGCCAGTAGTATGGACAGGGGGAATTCACCCCTCCACTTT
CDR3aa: CASSMDRGNSPLHF